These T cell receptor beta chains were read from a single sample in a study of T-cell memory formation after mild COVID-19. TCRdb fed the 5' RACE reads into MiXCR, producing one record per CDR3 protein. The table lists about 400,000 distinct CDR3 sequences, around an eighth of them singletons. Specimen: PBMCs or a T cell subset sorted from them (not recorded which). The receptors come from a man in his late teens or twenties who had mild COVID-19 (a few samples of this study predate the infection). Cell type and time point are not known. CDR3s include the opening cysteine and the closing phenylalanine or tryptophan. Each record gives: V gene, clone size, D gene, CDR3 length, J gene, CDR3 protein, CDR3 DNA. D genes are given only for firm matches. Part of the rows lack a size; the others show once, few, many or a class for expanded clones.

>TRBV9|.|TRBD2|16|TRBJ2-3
CASSVGSGGFTDTQYF
TGTGCCAGCAGCGTAGGAAGCGGGGGGTTCACAGATACGCAGTATTTT
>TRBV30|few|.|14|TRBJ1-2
CAWTGPAGIYGYTF
TGTGCCTGGACTGGACCCGCGGGGATCTATGGCTACACCTTC
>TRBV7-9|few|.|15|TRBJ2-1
CASSIRGTPNNEQFF
TGTGCCAGCAGCATAAGGGGGACACCGAACAATGAGCAGTTCTTC
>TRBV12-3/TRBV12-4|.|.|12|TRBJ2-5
CASTLGGRTQYF
TGTGCCAGCACCCTGGGGGGCCGGACCCAGTACTTC
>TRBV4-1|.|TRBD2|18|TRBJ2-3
CASSIETGTSGSTDTQYF
TGCGCCAGCAGCATAGAGACGGGGACTAGCGGAAGCACAGATACGCAGTATTTT
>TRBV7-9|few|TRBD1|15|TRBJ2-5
CASSSDRGGWETQYF
TGTGCCAGCAGCTCGGACAGGGGGGGTTGGGAGACCCAGTACTTC
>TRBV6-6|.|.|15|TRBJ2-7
CASNDPGEEPYEQYF
TGTGCCAGCAATGACCCCGGGGAGGAACCGTACGAGCAGTACTTC
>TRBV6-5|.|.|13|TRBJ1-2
CASGLWGVDGYTF
TGTGCCAGCGGACTGTGGGGCGTGGATGGCTACACCTTC
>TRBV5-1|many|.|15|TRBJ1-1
CASSVTGRMNTEAFF
TGCGCCAGCAGCGTCACGGGACGGATGAACACTGAAGCTTTCTTT
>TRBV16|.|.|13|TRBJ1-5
CASSQSGPRAQHF
TGTGCCAGCAGCCAATCGGGGCCCCGAGCCCAGCATTTT
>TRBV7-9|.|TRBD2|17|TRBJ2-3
CASSGRTSGGAEDTQYF
TGTGCCAGCAGCGGCCGGACTAGCGGGGGGGCTGAAGATACGCAGTATTTT
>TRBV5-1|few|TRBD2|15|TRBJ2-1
CASTLAGGPVNEQFF
TGCGCCAGCACCCTAGCGGGGGGGCCCGTCAATGAGCAGTTCTTC
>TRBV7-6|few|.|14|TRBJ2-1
CASSSRDLYNEQFF
TGTGCCAGCAGCTCCCGGGACCTATACAATGAGCAGTTCTTC
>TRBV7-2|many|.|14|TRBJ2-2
CASSFGGETGELFF
TGTGCCAGCAGCTTCGGGGGCGAGACCGGGGAGCTGTTTTTT
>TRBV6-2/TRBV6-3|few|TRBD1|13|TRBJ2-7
CASRRQGPGEQYF
TGTGCCAGCAGAAGACAGGGACCTGGGGAGCAGTACTTC
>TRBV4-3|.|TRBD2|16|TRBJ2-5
CASSPSLAGAPGTQYF
TGCGCCAGCAGCCCCTCACTAGCGGGGGCTCCGGGGACCCAGTACTTC